These 31 T cell receptor beta chains originate from one sample sequenced in a study of regulatory T cells in long-lasting Graves disease. Time point here: persistent/refractory GD, antithyroid drugs over 5 years with positive TRAb. PBMC RNA was the source of the TCR library. Building the TCR beta libraries relied on iRepertoire HTBI primers, and CDR3 regions underwent Arm-PCR. TCRdb reanalysed the multiplex PCR reads using MiXCR and keeps one entry per CDR3 protein. The sample holds some 420,000 distinct CDR3 sequences, about 20% seen once. The sequenced sample was peripheral blood mononuclear cells (PBMCs), obtained when the disease was refractory, from a patient treated with antithyroid drugs. Receptors were obtained from a female donor with Graves disease.

There are many counts of this clonotype. The gene calls are TRBV29-1 and TRBJ2-5, with D perhaps given as TRBD1 or TRBD2 (5 bases each). V was clipped by 4 bases and J by 7 bases, with 16 bases between them. The germline CDR1 and CDR2 sequences are SQVTM and ANQGSEA. The CDR3 covers 13 residues. The DNA for the CDR3 is TGCAGCGTTGTACTGGGGGACCAGGGGACCCAGTACTTC. Translated, it gives CSVVLGDQGTQYF. The entire variable domain, with the rest obtained from reference TRBV29-1 and TRBJ2-5, is as follows: SAVISQKPSRDICQRGTSLTIQCQVDSQVTMMFWYRQQPGQSLTLIATANQGSEATYESGFVIDKFPISRPNLTFSTLTVSNMSPEDSSIYLCSVVLGDQGTQYFGPGTRLLVL.

The chain recombines TRBV6-5 with TRBJ1-5; D is ambiguous. The CDR3 totals 16 residues. From germline, CDR1 is MNHEY and CDR2 SVGAGI. Deletions cut 4 bases from V and 1 base from J, with 14 bases between. The CDR3: CASSCSGQNSNQPQHF. CDR3 DNA: TGTGCCAGCAGTTGCAGTGGGCAGAACAGCAATCAGCCCCAGCATTTT.

This clonotype came up a few times. The chain carries TRBV3-1 and TRBJ1-6; D ambiguous. Deletions cut 0 bases from V and 7 bases from J, with 10 bases between. Germline CDR1 LGHDT, CDR2 YNNKEL (reference sequence). There are 15 residues in the CDR3. CDR3 nucleotides: TGTGCCAGCAGCCAAGATGCACAGCAAAATTCACCCCTCCACTTT. Translation gives CASSQDAQQNSPLHF.

The J gene is TRBJ1-4, the V gene TRBV10-3; 9 nucleotides match TRBD1. The junction had 5 bases not matched to a gene; V was cut back by 10 bases and J by 2 bases. This CDR3 has 14 residues. Germline V CDR1 and CDR2: ENHRY, SYGVKD. CDR3 loop: CATGDRATNEKLFF. Here the CDR3 DNA reads TGTGCCACCGGGGACAGGGCCACTAATGAAAAACTGTTTTTT.

This clonotype was observed many times. This chain uses TRBV6-5 with TRBJ2-5; 14 bases agree with TRBD2. In germline, CDR1 is MNHEY, CDR2 SVGAGI. The CDR3 length is 17 residues. The junction had 5 bases not matched to a gene; V was cut back by 4 bases and J by 1 base. The CDR3 sequence is CASSWGLAGEIQETQYF. The CDR3 DNA sequence: TGTGCCAGCAGTTGGGGACTAGCGGGAGAAATCCAAGAGACCCAGTACTTC.

On this clonotype itself: Possible read error: a much larger clone is one base away. This chain joins TRBV20-1 and TRBJ2-7, with TRBD1 matching over 8 bases. V was clipped by 5 bases and J by 3 bases; unmatched bases: 12. CDR1 and CDR2 (germline): DFQATT, SNEGSKA (reference sequence). The CDR3 runs to 15 residues. The CDR3 nucleotides are TGCAGTGCTGGAGGCCCCGGGACAGGAGTCTACGAGCAGTACTTC. Its translation: CSAGGPGTGVYEQYF.

For this clonotype: The junction shows a germline mismatch at one end, possibly a read error. The chain carries TRBV5-5 and TRBJ2-5, with 9 bases fitting TRBD1. The CDR3 has 14 residues. CDR1 SGHKS and CDR2 YYEKEE come from the germline V gene (reference sequence). Here the CDR3 reads CASNLGTGRETQYF. CDR3 coding DNA: TGTGCCAGCAACTTGGGGACAGGGAGGGAGACCCAGTACTTC.

V usage is TRBV7-4 and J usage is TRBJ2-1; 7 nucleotides agree with TRBD1. CDR3 length: 17 amino acids. In germline, CDR1 is SGHVT, CDR2 SQSDAQ. J lost 6 bases, V lost 1 base, and 12 bases had no gene match. CDR3 coding DNA: TGTGCCAGCAGCTTAGGTTCGAGGGGACAGTTTCCCAATGAGCAGTTCTTC. Amino acid sequence: CASSLGSRGQFPNEQFF.

V and J are TRBV7-3 and TRBJ2-1, with D perhaps matching TRBD1 (7 bases). Germline V gives CDR1 SGHTA, CDR2 FQGTGA. V gave up 4 bases and J gave up 7 bases, with 17 bases separating them. CDR3 length: 15 amino acids. In DNA form, the CDR3 reads TGTGCCAGCAGCTCCGGGGCAGGGGGAGGTAATGAGCAGTTCTTC. Its translation: CASSSGAGGGNEQFF. Filled out from reference TRBV7-3 and TRBJ2-1, the complete variable domain reads GAGVSQTPSNKVTEKGKYVELRCDPISGHTALYWYRQSLGQGPEFLIYFQGTGAADDSGLPNDRFFAVRPEGSVSTLKIQRTERGDSAVYLCASSSGAGGGNEQFFGPGTRLTVL.

This clonotype was recorded at least ten times. The chain combines TRBV7-2 with TRBJ2-5, with 11 bases aligning to TRBD2. Germline V lookup: CDR1 SGHTA, CDR2 FQGNSA. The CDR3 sequence is 14 residues long. V shed 5 bases, J shed 4 bases, and the junction held 3 bases outside the gene matches. The CDR3 here is CASSTGTSGETQYF. CDR3 coding DNA: TGTGCCAGCAGCACGGGGACTAGCGGAGAGACCCAGTACTTC. The entire variable domain, with the rest obtained from reference TRBV7-2 and TRBJ2-5, is as follows: GAGVSQSPSNKVTEKGKDVELRCDPISGHTALYWYRQSLGQGLEFLIYFQGNSAPDKSGLPSDRFSAERTGGSVSTLTIQRTQQEDSAVYLCASSTGTSGETQYFGPGTRLLVL.

This sequence joins TRBV19 and TRBJ2-7; 11 nucleotides match TRBD2. This CDR3 is 14 amino acids long. Germline CDR1 is LNHDA and CDR2 is SQIVND (reference sequence). V was clipped by 4 bases and J by 5 bases; unmatched bases: 4. This chain's CDR3 is CASSTSGRRHEQYF. The CDR3 DNA sequence: TGTGCCAGTAGTACTAGCGGGAGGCGGCACGAGCAGTACTTC.

In its sample, this clonotype was seen many times. V gene TRBV7-2 combines with J gene TRBJ1-1, with no clear D. V was clipped by 6 bases and J by 0 bases, with 8 bases between them. The V gene's germline CDR1 is SGHTA and CDR2 FQGNSA. The CDR3 runs to 13 residues. CDR3 in DNA: TGTGCCAGCAGTCGGACTTTGAACACTGAAGCTTTCTTT. Amino acid sequence: CASSRTLNTEAFF.

The rearrangement joins TRBV5-1 to TRBJ2-7, with 10 bases aligning to TRBD1. This CDR3 spans 16 amino acids. In germline, CDR1 is SGHRS, CDR2 YFSETQ. V was clipped by 4 bases and J by 2 bases; unmatched bases: 9. In DNA, the CDR3 is TGCGCCAGCAGCCGACTCGGGGGGACAGGGGCCTACGAGCAGTACTTC. This gives the protein CASSRLGGTGAYEQYF.

This clonotype was seen many times. The chain combines TRBV7-8 with TRBJ2-7; D is possibly TRBD2 (6 bases). The CDR3 consists of 14 residues. V was cut by 3 bases and J by 3 bases, with 12 bases left in between. The germline CDR1 and CDR2 sequences are SGHVS and FQNEAQ. The CDR3 DNA reads TGTGCCAGCAGCTTTTCGGGAGACCACTACGAGCAGTACTTC. It translates to CASSFSGDHYEQYF.

This clonotype came up a few times. The rearrangement joins TRBV4-3 to TRBJ2-5; D may match TRBD1 or TRBD2 (5 bases each). Trimming pared 0 bases from V and 5 bases from J, leaving 7 bases between. The CDR3 totals 13 residues. Germline V gene lookup returns CDR1 LGHNA and CDR2 YSLEER. This chain's CDR3 is CASSQDWGETQYF. The CDR3 nucleotides read TGCGCCAGCAGCCAAGATTGGGGGGAGACCCAGTACTTC.

This clonotype was recorded a few times. V usage is TRBV29-1 and J usage is TRBJ2-5, with D hard to call. V was cut by 7 bases and J by 4 bases, with 16 bases left in between. CDR1 and CDR2 from the germline V gene are SQVTM and ANQGSEA. The CDR3 loop spans 13 amino acids. The DNA of the CDR3 is TGCAGCGCCCAAAGCCAAGGGCTAGAGACCCAGTACTTC. Amino acid sequence: CSAQSQGLETQYF.

This clonotype was observed once. The genes are TRBV5-8 and TRBJ1-1; no clear D gene. V lost 4 bases to trimming and J lost 1 base, with 14 bases between them. This CDR3 is 15 amino acids long. Germline V gene sequence: CDR1 SGHTS, CDR2 YDEGEE. The CDR3 here is CASSLPTYGNTEAFF. The CDR3 nucleotides read TGTGCCAGCAGCCTGCCGACGTACGGGAACACTGAAGCTTTCTTT.

CDR3 coding DNA: TGTGCCAGCAGCTTGATGTTTGTTTGGACAGGGGGCGGCACGTACGAGCAGTACTTC. This sequence encodes CASSLMFVWTGGGTYEQYF. The chain employs TRBV5-6 and TRBJ2-7, with 11 bases that match TRBD1. Germline assignment: CDR1 SGHDT and CDR2 YYEEEE. V gave up 1 base and J gave up 4 bases; unmatched junction bases: 16. The CDR3 totals 19 residues. The variable domain in full, completed from reference TRBV5-6 and TRBJ2-7, reads DAGVTQSPTHLIKTRGQQVTLRCSPKSGHDTVSWYQQALGQGPQFIFQYYEEEERQRGNFPDRFSGHQFPNYSSELNVNALLLGDSALYLCASSLMFVWTGGGTYEQYFGPGTRLTVT.

This chain uses TRBV28 with TRBJ2-4; D call uncertain. Trimming pared 6 bases from V and 5 bases from J, leaving 11 bases between. The CDR3 covers 13 residues. Germline CDR1 and CDR2: MDHEN and SYDVKM. CDR3 loop: CASSPRHENIQYF. The CDR3 DNA sequence: TGTGCCAGCAGCCCCCGCCATGAAAACATTCAGTACTTC.

The chain uses TRBV6-5 and TRBJ1-5; D gene unclear. V lost 0 bases to trimming and J lost 5 bases, with 17 bases between them. Germline CDR1 and CDR2: MNHEY and SVGAGI. The length of the CDR3 is 17 residues. The CDR3: CASSYSSTKALDQPQHF. CDR3 coding DNA: TGTGCCAGCAGTTACTCGAGTACCAAGGCCCTGGATCAGCCCCAGCATTTT.

This clonotype was seen a few times. This chain links TRBV28 with TRBJ1-3, with TRBD1 identical over 7 bases. Germline values: CDR1 MDHEN, CDR2 SYDVKM. The CDR3 spans 13 residues. This chain's CDR3 is CAGQESSGNTIYF. CDR3 nucleotide sequence: TGTGCTGGACAGGAATCATCTGGAAACACCATATATTTT.

This clonotype was recorded at least ten times. The CDR3: CASTSGSMRRTQYF. CDR3 DNA: TGTGCCAGCACCTCCGGGTCTATGAGGAGGACCCAGTACTTC. The chain carries TRBV6-1 and TRBJ2-5; D gene unclear. Trimming stripped 7 bases from V and 7 bases from J, with 19 bases between. This CDR3 comprises 14 residues. The germline V gene encodes CDR1 MNHNS and CDR2 SASEGT.

The V gene is TRBV30, the J gene TRBJ1-5; the D gene is possibly TRBD1 (6 bases). Looked up from germline, CDR1 is GTSNPN and CDR2 is SVGIG (reference sequence). This CDR3 comprises 15 residues. V gave up 3 bases and J gave up 5 bases, with 17 bases separating them. The CDR3 DNA sequence: TGTGCCTGGAGCCTCGGGACACCTTTGGATCAGCCCCAGCATTTT. Amino acids: CAWSLGTPLDQPQHF.

The chain is built from TRBV30 and TRBJ1-6, with TRBD1 matching 9 bases. This CDR3 is built from 13 residues. In germline, CDR1 is GTSNPN, CDR2 SVGIG (reference sequence). The ends lost 1 base at V and 8 bases at J; junction bases unmatched: 0. Here the CDR3 reads CAWSGDRDSPLHF. CDR3 bases: TGTGCCTGGAGTGGGGACAGGGATTCACCCCTCCACTTT.

V is TRBV6-1 and J is TRBJ1-1; D remains unclear. Germline loops: CDR1 MNHNS, CDR2 SASEGT. The CDR3 spans 12 residues. V was pared by 10 bases and J by 4 bases, with 13 bases between. CDR3 region: CATTRLGTEAFF. Written as DNA, the CDR3 is TGTGCCACCACACGGTTGGGCACTGAAGCTTTCTTT.

In this sample, this clonotype turned up once. One end of the junction does not line up with germline, which may come from a read error. V is TRBV6-2 or TRBV6-3 and J is TRBJ1-4, with 12 positions matching TRBD1. From germline, CDR1 is MNHEY and CDR2 SVGEGT. CDR3 length: 14 residues. CDR3 DNA sequence: TGTGCCTGCAGTGATGGGACAGGGGGCGAAAAACTGTTTTTT. Protein product: CACSDGTGGEKLFF.

The V and J genes are TRBV28 and TRBJ2-1, with D unresolved. With 8 bases removed from V and 0 bases from J, the gap between germline ends came to 17 bases. The V gene's germline CDR1 is MDHEN and CDR2 SYDVKM. This CDR3 contains 16 residues. The chain's CDR3 is CASPPRTLSSYNEQFF. As DNA, the CDR3 is TGTGCCAGCCCCCCGCGGACGTTAAGCTCCTACAATGAGCAGTTCTTC.

Of note for this clonotype: This sequence may be a read error, since a much larger clone differs from it by one base. The V and J genes are TRBV7-9 and TRBJ2-2, with 7 nucleotides matching TRBD1. Germline V gene sequence: CDR1 SEHNR, CDR2 FQNEAQ (reference sequence). Germline trimming cut 6 bases from V and 6 bases from J; bases unmatched to any gene: 4. This CDR3 contains 13 residues. CDR3 bases: TGTGCCAGCAGGGCCGACAGGGCCGGGGAGCTGTTTTTT. Encoded protein: CASRADRAGELFF.

The chain carries TRBV6-1 and TRBJ2-2; 10 bases fit TRBD1. V trimming: 6 bases; J trimming: 4 bases; junction bases outside the gene matches: 8. CDR1 is MNHNS, CDR2 SASEGT, per germline. This CDR3 spans 16 amino acids. CDR3 amino acids: CASRTGQGNPTGELFF. The CDR3 nucleotides are TGTGCCAGCAGAACGGGACAGGGGAACCCCACCGGGGAGCTGTTTTTT.

This clonotype has a handful of counts. The V and J genes are TRBV15 and TRBJ1-1; D not resolved. The V and J ends lost 4 bases and 1 base respectively, with 16 bases between them. In germline, CDR1 is LNHNV, CDR2 YYDKDF (reference sequence). This CDR3 contains 16 residues. Here the CDR3 reads CATSTNPGSSNTEAFF. The CDR3 DNA reads as TGTGCCACCAGCACTAATCCGGGCAGTTCGAACACTGAAGCTTTCTTT.

The genes are TRBV5-4 and TRBJ2-7, with unresolved D. This CDR3 spans 14 amino acids. The germline gives CDR1 SGHNT, CDR2 YYREEE (reference sequence). The V gene lost 1 base and the J gene lost 3 bases, with 11 bases spanning the gap. The CDR3 nucleotides are TGTGCCAGCAGCTTGTTGCCGTATGGCTACGAGCAGTACTTC. It specifies CASSLLPYGYEQYF.